Sequencing of this TCR beta chain was carried out in a study of CD8+ T cells in alopecia areata. Study-level results: A great number of expanded lesional clones endured in scalp and blood during tofacitinib.

The treatment: oral pan-JAK inhibitor, 5-10 mg twice daily. Peripheral blood, together with lesional scalp punch biopsies, was collected from alopecia areata patients. As for this clone: Antigen unknown.

Trimming removed 6 bases from V and 3 bases from J; junction bases left unmatched: 8. The CDR3 contains 14 residues. Germline V lookup: CDR1 MDHEN, CDR2 SYDVKM. cDNA serving as the sequencing template came from extracted, reverse transcribed RNA. Assay used: immunoSEQ multiplex PCR; TCRdb lists only in-frame clones, some missing. The table includes fewer than 350,000 clones, 58% detected once. The receptor's source is a human donor with alopecia areata. The sequencing here drew on CD4+ T cells sorted from blood, taken at week 24, from a patient treated with tofacitinib. The rearrangement uses TRBV28 and TRBJ2-7; 7 nucleotides align to TRBD1. The CDR3 DNA follows: TGTGCCAGCAGCCGTTACCGGACAGGCTACGAGCAGTACTTC. Amino acids: CASSRYRTGYEQYF.